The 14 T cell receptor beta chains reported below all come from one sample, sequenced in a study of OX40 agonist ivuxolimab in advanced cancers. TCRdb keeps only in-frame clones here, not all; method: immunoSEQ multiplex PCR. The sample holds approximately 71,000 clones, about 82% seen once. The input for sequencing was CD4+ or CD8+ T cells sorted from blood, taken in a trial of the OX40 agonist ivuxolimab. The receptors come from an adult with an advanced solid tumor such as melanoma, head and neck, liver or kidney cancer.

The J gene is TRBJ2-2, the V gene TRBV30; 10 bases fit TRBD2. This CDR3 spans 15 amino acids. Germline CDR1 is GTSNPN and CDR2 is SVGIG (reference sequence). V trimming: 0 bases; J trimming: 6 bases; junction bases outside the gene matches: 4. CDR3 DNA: TGTGCCTGGAGTGTACGGACTAGCGGTGCCGGGGAGCTGTTTTTT. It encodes CAWSVRTSGAGELFF.

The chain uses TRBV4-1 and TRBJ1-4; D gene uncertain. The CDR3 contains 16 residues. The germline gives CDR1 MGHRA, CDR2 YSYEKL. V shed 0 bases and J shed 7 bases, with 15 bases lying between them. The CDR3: CASSQDPGGVAEKLFF. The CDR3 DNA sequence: TGCGCCAGCAGCCAAGATCCCGGTGGGGTGGCTGAAAAACTGTTTTTT.

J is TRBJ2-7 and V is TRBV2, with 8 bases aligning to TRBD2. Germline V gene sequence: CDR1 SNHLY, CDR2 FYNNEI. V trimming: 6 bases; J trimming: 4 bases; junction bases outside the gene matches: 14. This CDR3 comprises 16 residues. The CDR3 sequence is CASRGAVLLAVYEQYF. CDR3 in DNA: TGTGCCAGCAGGGGCGCGGTTTTACTAGCGGTGTACGAGCAGTACTTC.

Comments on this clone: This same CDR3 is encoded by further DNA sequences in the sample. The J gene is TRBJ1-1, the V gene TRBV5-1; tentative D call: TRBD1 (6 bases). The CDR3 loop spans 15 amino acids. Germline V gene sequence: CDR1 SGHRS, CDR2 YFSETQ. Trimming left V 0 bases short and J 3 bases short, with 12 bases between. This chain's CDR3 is CASSLEAGAYTEAFF. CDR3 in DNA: TGCGCCAGCAGCTTGGAGGCGGGGGCGTACACTGAAGCTTTCTTT.

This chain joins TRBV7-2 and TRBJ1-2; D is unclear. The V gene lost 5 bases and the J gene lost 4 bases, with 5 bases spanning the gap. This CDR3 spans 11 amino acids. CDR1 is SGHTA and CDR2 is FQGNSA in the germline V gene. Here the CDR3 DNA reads TGTGCCAGCAGCCGAACCTATGGCTACACCTTC. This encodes CASSRTYGYTF.

The CDR3 sequence: CASSVDGNTIYF. CDR3 coding DNA: TGTGCCAGCAGCGTAGATGGAAACACCATATATTTT. This chain links TRBV9 with TRBJ1-3, with D unresolved. Germline loops: CDR1 SGDLS, CDR2 YYNGEE. The V and J ends lost 0 bases and 3 bases respectively, with 1 base between them. CDR3 length: 12 residues.

CDR3 in amino acids: CASSSGAGGAGETQYF. The CDR3 coding sequence is TGTGCCAGCAGCTCGGGGGCAGGGGGCGCAGGGGAGACCCAGTACTTC. The genes are TRBV7-7 and TRBJ2-5; 8 bases align to TRBD1. Trimming cost V 4 bases and J 5 bases; bases outside gene matches: 12. Germline CDR1 reads SSHAT; CDR2 reads FNYEAQ (reference sequence). The CDR3 runs to 16 residues.

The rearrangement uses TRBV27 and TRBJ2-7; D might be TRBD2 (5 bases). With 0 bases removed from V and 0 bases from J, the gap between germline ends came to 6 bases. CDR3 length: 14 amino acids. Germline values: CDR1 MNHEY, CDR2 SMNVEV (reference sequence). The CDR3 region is CASSLSGISYEQYF. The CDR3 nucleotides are TGTGCCAGCAGTTTATCCGGGATCTCCTACGAGCAGTACTTC.

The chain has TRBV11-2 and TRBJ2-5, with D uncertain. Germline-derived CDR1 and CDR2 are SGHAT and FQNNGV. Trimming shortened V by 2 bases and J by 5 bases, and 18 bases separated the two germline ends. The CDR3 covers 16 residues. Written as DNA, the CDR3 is TGTGCCAGCAGCTTACCCCTAGACGGTTACTGGGAGACCCAGTACTTC. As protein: CASSLPLDGYWETQYF.

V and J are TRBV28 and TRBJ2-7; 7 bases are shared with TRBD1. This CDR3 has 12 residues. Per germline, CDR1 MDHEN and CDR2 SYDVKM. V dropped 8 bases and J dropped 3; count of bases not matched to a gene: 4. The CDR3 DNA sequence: TGTGCCAGCTACAACAGGGGCTACGAGCAGTACTTC. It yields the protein CASYNRGYEQYF.

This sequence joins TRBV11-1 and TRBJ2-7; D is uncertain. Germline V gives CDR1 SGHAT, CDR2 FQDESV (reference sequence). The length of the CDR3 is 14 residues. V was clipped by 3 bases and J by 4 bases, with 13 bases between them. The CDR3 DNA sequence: TGTGCCAGCAGCTTTAGTCACGGACGATACGAGCAGTACTTC. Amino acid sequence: CASSFSHGRYEQYF.

The CDR3 region is CASSPPGSRDEQFF. As DNA, the CDR3 is TGTGCCAGCTCACCACCAGGTTCTCGGGATGAGCAGTTCTTC. The chain combines TRBV18 with TRBJ2-1, with D unclear. Germline V CDR1 and CDR2: KGHSH, LQKENI. V was clipped by 0 bases and J by 8 bases, with 11 bases between them. CDR3 length equals 14 residues.

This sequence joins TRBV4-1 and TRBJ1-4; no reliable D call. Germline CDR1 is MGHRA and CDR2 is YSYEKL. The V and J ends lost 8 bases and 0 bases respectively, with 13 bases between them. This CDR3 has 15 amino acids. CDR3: CASRPITATNEKLFF. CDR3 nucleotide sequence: TGCGCCAGCCGTCCGATCACAGCAACTAATGAAAAACTGTTTTTT.

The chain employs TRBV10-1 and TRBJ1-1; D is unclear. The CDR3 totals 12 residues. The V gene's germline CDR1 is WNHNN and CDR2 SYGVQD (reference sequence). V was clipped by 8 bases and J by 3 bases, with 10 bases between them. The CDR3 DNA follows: TGCGCCAGCTCCGAGGTGGACACTGAAGCTTTCTTT. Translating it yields CASSEVDTEAFF.